The clone carrying this TCR beta chain has a single count. Its cognate antigen is unknown. The sample is drawn from a study of shared clonotypes between healthy human individuals. Naive CD8 cells lacked CD45RO and underwent positive selection for CCR7, leaving out terminally differentiated effector memory CD45RA+ cells. Donation came from healthy HIV-negative adults that had no recent acute infections or vaccinations. Deep-level settings were used for running the assay. Clones were read by immunoSEQ multiplex PCR, and TCRdb kept only the in-frame ones, dropping some. The data hold about 2,200,000 clones, with more than 85% observed a single time. General study points: Generation probabilities were higher for clonotypes shared across all four sorted-subset donors than for unshared ones. Memory subsets had estimated richness that was generally smaller than that of naive subsets.

The TCR comes from a man younger than 30 in good health. Some clones in this sample may be carry-over from other donors' samples. Sequenced: naive CD8+ T cells from PBMCs.

The DNA of the CDR3 is TGTGCCAGCAGTTTAAATCGGTTCTCGGCTAGCGGATTTGCGCAGTACTTC. Encoded protein: CASSLNRFSASGFAQYF. The chain uses TRBV28 and TRBJ2-7; 7 bases map to TRBD2. CDR1 MDHEN and CDR2 SYDVKM come from the germline V gene. The CDR3 runs to 17 residues. Trimming removed 2 bases from V and 9 bases from J; junction bases left unmatched: 19.